The 14 T cell receptor beta chains below all came from one sample that was sequenced in a study of blood T cell repertoires in COVID-19. Here immunoSEQ multiplex PCR was the method, and the copy in TCRdb shows in-frame clones only, minus some. The profile shows a few hundred thousand clones, about 90% of them singletons. Sequenced: PBMCs or T cells enriched from blood (not recorded which). Receptors originate from a man between 18 and 29 years old who had recovered from COVID-19.

This clone was seen a few times. The chain is built from TRBV24-1 and TRBJ1-5, with a tentative D call TRBD1 (6 bases). This CDR3 is 14 amino acids long. The V gene lost 4 bases and the J gene lost 1 base, with 7 bases spanning the gap. Germline-derived CDR1 and CDR2 are KGHDR and SFDVKD. The DNA for the CDR3 is TGTGCCACCAGTGAGGGGACAAGCAATCAGCCCCAGCATTTT. Translation gives CATSEGTSNQPQHF.

V usage is TRBV4-1 and J usage is TRBJ1-5; TRBD1 matches at 9 bases. The germline V gene has CDR1 MGHRA and CDR2 YSYEKL. V lost 3 bases, J lost 0 bases, and 6 bases stayed unmatched. This CDR3 region has 17 residues. CDR3 coding DNA: TGCGCCAGCAGCCAGGGACCGGGACAGGGTAGCAATCAGCCCCAGCATTTT. Amino acids: CASSQGPGQGSNQPQHF.

The rearrangement uses TRBV28 and TRBJ1-3; a weak D match, TRBD1 (5 bases). The ends were cut back, 3 bases at V and 6 bases at J, with 15 bases in the middle. The CDR3 has 15 residues. The germline CDR1 and CDR2 sequences are MDHEN and SYDVKM. In DNA form, the CDR3 reads TGTGCCAGCAGTTTCGCGGGGGTAGGGGAAAACACCATATATTTT. Its translation: CASSFAGVGENTIYF.

This chain joins TRBV7-8 and TRBJ1-2; TRBD1 agrees at 8 bases. V was pared by 5 bases and J by 3 bases, with 8 bases of the junction left unmatched. The CDR3 loop spans 15 amino acids. From germline, CDR1 is SGHVS and CDR2 FQNEAQ. CDR3 in amino acids: CASSRRDRRHYGYTF. CDR3 in DNA: TGTGCCAGCAGCCGCCGGGACAGGAGACACTATGGCTACACCTTC.

The chain recombines TRBV28 with TRBJ2-2, with 10 bases aligning to TRBD1. The V segment lost 8 bases and the J segment 5 bases; nucleotides outside the gene matches: 5. This CDR3 is built from 14 residues. The germline V gene has CDR1 MDHEN and CDR2 SYDVKM. The CDR3, as DNA: TGTGCCAGCGGGGGACAGGGGAGAACCGGGGAGCTGTTTTTT. Protein: CASGGQGRTGELFF.

The chain employs TRBV19 and TRBJ2-3; weak D call: TRBD2 (6 bases). CDR1 is LNHDA and CDR2 is SQIVND in the germline V gene (reference sequence). Between the trimmed V and J ends, which lost 3 bases and 8 bases, there was a span of 18 bases. The CDR3 is made up of 15 amino acids. CDR3 DNA: TGTGCCAGTAGTATTGTACTAGCACCGAGGGGTACGCAGTATTTT. Encoded protein: CASSIVLAPRGTQYF. Complete variable domain (other parts from reference TRBV19 and TRBJ2-3): DGGITQSPKYLFRKEGQNVTLSCEQNLNHDAMYWYRQDPGQGLRLIYYSQIVNDFQKGDIAEGYSVSREKKESFPLTVTSAQKNPTAFYLCASSIVLAPRGTQYFGPGTRLTVL.

V gene TRBV9 combines with J gene TRBJ2-1; a weak D match, TRBD1 (5 bases). The V gene's germline CDR1 is SGDLS and CDR2 YYNGEE. The CDR3 is 15 residues long. Trimming pared 0 bases from V and 9 bases from J, leaving 16 bases between. The CDR3 spells CASSVGFAGYSEQFF. CDR3 nucleotide sequence: TGTGCCAGCAGCGTAGGTTTCGCAGGGTACTCTGAGCAGTTCTTC.

This chain connects TRBV5-4 to TRBJ2-2; the match to TRBD1 covers 7 bases. The CDR3 totals 14 residues. The germline V gene has CDR1 SGHNT and CDR2 YYREEE (reference sequence). With 7 bases clipped from V and 6 bases from J, the junction kept 9 bases outside the gene matches. The CDR3 here is CASDDREGSGELFF. The DNA for the CDR3 is TGTGCCAGCGACGACAGGGAAGGTTCCGGGGAGCTGTTTTTT.

V and J are TRBV7-2 and TRBJ1-5; no firm D call. The CDR3 contains 14 residues. Germline V gene lookup returns CDR1 SGHTA and CDR2 FQGNSA. Trimming shortened V by 1 base and J by 7 bases, and 11 bases separated the two germline ends. The CDR3 reads CASSLVRTGQPQHF. The CDR3 bases are TGTGCCAGCAGCTTAGTCAGAACGGGGCAGCCCCAGCATTTT.

This clone was seen only once. This chain joins TRBV12-3 or TRBV12-4 and TRBJ1-5, with D possibly being TRBD1 (5 bases). This CDR3 is 13 amino acids long. Trimming stripped 4 bases from V and 1 base from J, with 5 bases between. The CDR3 region has the DNA TGTGCCAGCAGTTCAGGGAGCAATCAGCCCCAGCATTTT. It is translated as CASSSGSNQPQHF.

The V call is TRBV15, the J call TRBJ1-1; D possibly corresponds to TRBD1 (6 bases). Germline CDR1 LNHNV, CDR2 YYDKDF (reference sequence). The ends were cut back, 4 bases at V and 5 bases at J, with 17 bases in the middle. There are 15 residues in the CDR3. For the CDR3, the DNA is TGTGCCACCAGCATCAACACAGGGATTAGGACTGAAGCTTTCTTT. Translating it yields CATSINTGIRTEAFF.

The V gene is TRBV3-1 (or the pseudogene TRBV3-2), the J gene TRBJ2-2, with TRBD1 identical over 7 bases. The CDR3 loop spans 15 amino acids. Unmatched junction bases numbered 10, after V lost 6 bases and J lost 6 bases. The V gene's germline CDR1 is LGHDT and CDR2 YNNKEL (reference sequence). The CDR3 is CASSVQGVMSGELFF. The CDR3 coding sequence is TGTGCCAGCAGTGTGCAGGGGGTTATGTCCGGGGAGCTGTTTTTT.

The rearrangement joins TRBV7-9 to TRBJ2-7; D is possibly TRBD1 (6 bases). Germline V gives CDR1 SEHNR, CDR2 FQNEAQ (reference sequence). V was pared by 4 bases and J by 0 bases, with 16 bases between. The CDR3 covers 16 residues. In nucleotides, the CDR3 is TGTGCCAGCAGCTCATTCAGGGACACCTTCTCCTACGAGCAGTACTTC. This gives the protein CASSSFRDTFSYEQYF.

This clone was detected only once. The chain uses TRBV2 and TRBJ1-2; TRBD1 might be the D (5 bases). The germline gives CDR1 SNHLY, CDR2 FYNNEI. This CDR3 contains 15 residues. V was pared by 1 base and J by 4 bases, with 13 bases between. CDR3 amino acids: CASSEGVEGVYGYTF. The CDR3, as DNA: TGTGCCAGCAGTGAAGGGGTTGAAGGGGTCTATGGCTACACCTTC.